This TCR beta chain originates from a study of neoadjuvant anti-PD-1 for oral cavity cancer. Study summary: Before surgery, most patients got three to four biweekly 3 mg/kg nivolumab doses. Around day 43, patients without progression received a fourth nivolumab dose before surgery. Findings and caveats of the study: Pretreatment Treg/Th17 ratio correlated inversely with post-treatment tumor clonality.

Sequencing was performed with immunoSEQ multiplex PCR; in TCRdb, only in-frame clones are kept and a portion is missing. Among 9,500 to 15,000 clones, approximately 63% were seen once, and the ten largest hold around 6.8%. The CDR3 runs to 15 residues. The germline CDR1 and CDR2 sequences are MNHEY and SMNVEV (reference sequence). V gave up 6 bases and J gave up 6 bases; unmatched junction bases: 10. This clone occurred a few times. Its target is not known. This specimen consisted of tumor tissue, obtained before nivolumab (anti-PD-1) treatment. This chain links TRBV27 with TRBJ1-2; 10 nucleotides match TRBD1. The receptor was derived from a person aged 35-79 years with oral cavity squamous cell carcinoma. The donor label of this sample is uncertain. The CDR3 loop reads CASRKTGGGINGYTF. Here the CDR3 DNA reads TGTGCCAGCAGGAAGACAGGGGGCGGTATAAATGGCTACACCTTC.